Presented here are 18 T cell receptor beta chains from one specimen sequenced in a study of blood T cells in healthy people across ages. The second PCR ran about 6 to 12 cycles with a sample-barcoded 5' primer and J-beta primers. Each CDR3 protein is one row after TCRdb ran MiXCR on the 5' RACE reads. The repertoire holds fewer than 900,000 distinct CDR3 sequences, with around 40% as singletons. Specimen: blood. The receptor set was obtained from a woman aged 55-69 years in good health.

This chain uses TRBV19 with TRBJ1-2; no clear D gene. This CDR3 spans 11 amino acids. Germline V CDR1 and CDR2: LNHDA, SQIVND (reference sequence). Trimming stripped 7 bases from V and 3 bases from J, with 6 bases between. In DNA form, the CDR3 reads TGTGCCAGTACTGATGACTATGGCTACACCTTC. It encodes CASTDDYGYTF.

This clonotype was counted between two and nine times. J is TRBJ1-2 and V is TRBV5-1; 8 bases fit TRBD1. Unmatched junction bases numbered 1, after V lost 6 bases and J lost 3 bases. The germline V gene encodes CDR1 SGHRS and CDR2 YFSETQ. There are 12 residues in the CDR3. The CDR3 nucleotides are TGCGCCAGCAAGGACAGGGACTATGGCTACACCTTC. It codes for CASKDRDYGYTF.

The chain is built from TRBV6-2 or TRBV6-3 and TRBJ2-3, with no clear D. The V gene's germline CDR1 is MNHEY and CDR2 SVGEGT. The CDR3 contains 15 residues. Between the trimmed V and J ends, which lost 3 bases and 5 bases, there was a span of 15 bases. The CDR3 DNA reads as TGTGCCAGCAGTTATGATTGGTACCCCCAAGATACGCAGTATTTT. It translates to CASSYDWYPQDTQYF.

CDR3: CSAPTGEGTDTQYF. DNA for the CDR3: TGCAGTGCGCCGACAGGGGAGGGAACAGATACGCAGTATTTT. The chain links TRBV20-1 to TRBJ2-3; D possibly corresponds to TRBD1 (8 bases). The CDR3 sequence is 14 residues long. Germline V gives CDR1 DFQATT, CDR2 SNEGSKA (reference sequence). The V gene lost 6 bases and the J gene lost 3 bases, with 16 bases spanning the gap.

The chain couples TRBV29-1 to TRBJ1-2; unclear D gene. Per the germline V gene, CDR1 is SQVTM and CDR2 is ANQGSEA. The V end was cut by 5 bases, the J end by 4 bases, with 14 bases between. This CDR3 contains 13 residues. Here the CDR3 reads CSVSVGDLYGYTF. The CDR3 DNA is TGCAGCGTTAGTGTTGGGGATCTCTATGGCTACACCTTC.

About this clonotype: The junction departs from the called germline gene at one end, perhaps through a read error. This chain links TRBV20-1 with TRBJ1-5, with D unresolved. The germline V gene has CDR1 DFQATT and CDR2 SNEGSKA (reference sequence). The CDR3 spans 14 residues. The CDR3 here is CSARDRNSNQHQHF. The CDR3 DNA follows: TGCAGTGCTAGAGACAGAAATAGCAATCAGCACCAGCATTTT.

The DNA of the CDR3 is TGTGCCAGCAGCTTAAGCAGGGATCTGTCCTACAATGAGCAGTTCTTC. It specifies CASSLSRDLSYNEQFF. The rearrangement joins TRBV7-3 to TRBJ2-1; TRBD1 is a possible D gene (5 bases). This CDR3 has 16 residues. V lost 1 base and J lost 1, with 11 bases in between. Looked up from germline, CDR1 is SGHTA and CDR2 is FQGTGA.

The DNA for the CDR3 is TGTGCCAGCAGCTTAGGTAGGATTAGCAATCAGCCCCAGCATTTT. It is translated as CASSLGRISNQPQHF. The chain is built from TRBV13 and TRBJ1-5; no definite D call. CDR3 length: 15 residues. The germline V and J ends were trimmed by 0 bases and 0 bases, with 6 bases remaining between them. Germline lookup yields CDR1 PRHDT and CDR2 FYEKMQ (reference sequence).

This clonotype was recorded a few times. The gene calls are TRBV5-1 and TRBJ1-1; D is unclear. The germline V gene encodes CDR1 SGHRS and CDR2 YFSETQ. This CDR3 is 10 amino acids long. V lost 2 bases to trimming and J lost 6 bases, with 2 bases between them. CDR3 loop: CASSFAEAFF. The CDR3 DNA reads TGCGCCAGCAGCTTCGCTGAAGCTTTCTTT.

The J gene is TRBJ1-6, the V gene TRBV18; unclear D gene. CDR3 length equals 14 residues. Per the germline V gene, CDR1 is KGHSH and CDR2 is LQKENI. The V and J ends lost 1 base and 5 bases respectively, with 6 bases between them. CDR3 DNA sequence: TGTGCCAGCTCACCACTGGGAGATAATTCACCCCTCCACTTT. Translation gives CASSPLGDNSPLHF.

The chain uses TRBV5-1 and TRBJ1-1; D is possibly TRBD1 (5 bases). Germline lookup yields CDR1 SGHRS and CDR2 YFSETQ. V was trimmed by 3 bases and J by 2 bases, leaving 14 bases between them. This CDR3 contains 15 residues. The CDR3 sequence: CASSWAVGGNTEAFF. For the CDR3, the DNA is TGCGCCAGCAGCTGGGCCGTTGGGGGTAACACTGAAGCTTTCTTT.

This clonotype has just a few counts. This sequence joins TRBV5-1 and TRBJ2-6, with D unresolved. V lost 3 bases and J lost 0, with 10 bases in between. This CDR3 spans 16 amino acids. CDR1 SGHRS and CDR2 YFSETQ come from the germline V gene. The CDR3 sequence is CASSSPPLSGANVLTF. The CDR3 region has the DNA TGCGCCAGCAGCTCCCCCCCCCTCTCTGGGGCCAACGTCCTGACTTTC.

The chain links TRBV5-1 to TRBJ1-2; D is uncertain. The germline V gene encodes CDR1 SGHRS and CDR2 YFSETQ. The CDR3 is 14 residues long. The V gene lost 5 bases and the J gene lost 2 bases, with 13 bases spanning the gap. CDR3 sequence: CASSPSPGNYGYTF. The CDR3 bases are TGCGCCAGCAGTCCCTCGCCCGGCAACTATGGCTACACCTTC.

This clonotype was recorded many times. V is TRBV7-3 and J is TRBJ2-3; D may correspond to TRBD1 or TRBD2 (5 bases each). The CDR3 spans 15 residues. Germline V gives CDR1 SGHTA, CDR2 FQGTGA. Trimming left V 5 bases short and J 7 bases short, with 19 bases between. The CDR3 bases are TGTGCCAGCAGCCTCGGGACCGATTCAGGTTATACGCAGTATTTT. Translation gives CASSLGTDSGYTQYF.

In its sample, this clonotype was seen a few times. This sequence joins TRBV6-2 or TRBV6-3 and TRBJ2-1; D tentatively reads TRBD1 or TRBD2 (6 bases each). The CDR3 extends over 16 amino acids. V gave up 2 bases and J gave up 6 bases, with 17 bases separating them. The V gene's germline CDR1 is MNHEY and CDR2 SVGEGT. CDR3 nucleotide sequence: TGTGCCAGCAGTTACCTCCGAGGGGGGTCAAGCAATGAGCAGTTCTTC. Encoded protein: CASSYLRGGSSNEQFF.

The chain employs TRBV27 and TRBJ2-3, with D maybe TRBD2 (5 bases). Germline V gene data show CDR1 as MNHEY and CDR2 as SMNVEV (reference sequence). The CDR3 has 15 amino acids. Trimming cost V 6 bases and J 3 bases, with 16 bases left between them. The CDR3 DNA is TGTGCCAGCAGCCATGGAATGAGGGCAACAGATACGCAGTATTTT. Its protein product is CASSHGMRATDTQYF.

The chain links TRBV7-2 to TRBJ2-7; D unclear. Germline V gives CDR1 SGHTA, CDR2 FQGNSA. The CDR3 contains 14 residues. The V end lost 2 bases, the J end lost 3 bases, and 11 bases lay between the germline ends. Here the CDR3 reads CASSLFGPLYEQYF. The DNA for the CDR3 is TGTGCCAGCAGCTTATTCGGGCCTCTCTACGAGCAGTACTTC.

Details on this clonotype: This clone may be a read error of a much larger clone one base away. The CDR3 loop is CASRPGLAGYERYF. CDR3 in DNA: TGTGCCAGCAGGCCCGGACTAGCGGGCTACGAGCGGTACTTC. The chain employs TRBV7-2 and TRBJ2-5, with TRBD2 matching 11 bases. Germline assignment: CDR1 SGHTA and CDR2 FQGNSA. The CDR3 sequence is 14 residues long. The ends lost 6 bases at V and 13 bases at J; junction bases unmatched: 13.